The clone carrying this TCR beta chain has just a few counts. The CDR3 is 13 amino acids. The ends were cut back, 5 bases at V and 0 bases at J, with 8 bases in the middle. Germline V gene data show CDR1 as LNHDA and CDR2 as SQIVND (reference sequence). This entry comes from a study of blood T cell repertoires in COVID-19. Here immunoSEQ multiplex PCR was the method, and the copy in TCRdb shows in-frame clones only, minus some. Seen here are under 200,000 clones, about 86% observed once, and the top ten hold under 4.5%. The sequenced sample was peripheral blood. V is TRBV19 and J is TRBJ2-7; no clear D. This receptor was taken from a woman in her seventies with acute or convalescent COVID-19. The CDR3 DNA reads TGTGCCAGTAGTCCTAAAAGCTCCTACGAGCAGTACTTC. Translation: CASSPKSSYEQYF.